A single sample is the source of the 7 T cell receptor beta chains below, sequenced in a study of cytomegalovirus exposure and HLA in healthy donors. Amplification used 60 Vbeta primers and 13 Jbeta primers. Libraries were prepared by immunoSEQ multiplex PCR; TCRdb keeps only in-frame clonotypes and omits some of them. The data contain 200,000 or so clones, about 77% of them singletons. The sequenced sample was PBMCs. These receptor sequences come from a woman in her thirties in good health and CMV-seropositive.

This clone was recorded a few times. This chain connects TRBV5-4 to TRBJ1-5, with D tentatively TRBD1 (6 bases). V was shortened by 2 bases and J by 6 bases, with 9 bases between the two germline ends. CDR3 length equals 13 residues. Germline V gene sequence: CDR1 SGHNT, CDR2 YYREEE (reference sequence). For the CDR3, the DNA is TGTGCCAGCAGCTTCGGGGGGCGTCAGCCCCAGCATTTT. It encodes CASSFGGRQPQHF.

J is TRBJ2-7 and V is TRBV27; D possibly corresponds to TRBD2 (5 bases). Trimming took off 3 bases at V and 6 bases at J, with 15 bases between the two ends. Looked up from germline, CDR1 is MNHEY and CDR2 is SMNVEV (reference sequence). There are 14 residues in the CDR3. The chain's CDR3 is CASSLDRSGSEQYF. Written as DNA, the CDR3 is TGTGCCAGCAGTTTGGATCGCTCGGGGAGCGAGCAGTACTTC.

This chain joins TRBV7-8 and TRBJ2-7, with TRBD1 matching over 9 bases. The V gene's germline CDR1 is SGHVS and CDR2 FQNEAQ. Trimming removed 3 bases from V and 2 bases from J; junction bases left unmatched: 5. The CDR3 has 15 residues. CDR3: CASSLTGGSTYEQYF. DNA of the CDR3: TGTGCCAGCAGCTTGACAGGGGGGAGCACCTACGAGCAGTACTTC.

Written as DNA, the CDR3 is TGTGCCATCAGCCGGGGACAAAGGAACAATGAGCAGTTCTTC. This sequence encodes CAISRGQRNNEQFF. The chain combines TRBV10-3 with TRBJ2-1; tentative D call: TRBD1 (6 bases). The CDR3 length is 14 residues. Trimming shortened V by 6 bases and J by 5 bases, and 14 bases separated the two germline ends. The germline V gene encodes CDR1 ENHRY and CDR2 SYGVKD.

This sequence joins TRBV7-3 and TRBJ1-1; D ambiguous. Trimming took off 5 bases at V and 3 bases at J, with 10 bases between the two ends. Germline CDR1 SGHTA, CDR2 FQGTGA. The CDR3 consists of 13 residues. The CDR3 sequence is CASSMVGYTEAFF. CDR3 nucleotide sequence: TGTGCCAGCAGCATGGTGGGCTACACTGAAGCTTTCTTT.

In this sample, this clone turned up once. V gene TRBV7-2 combines with J gene TRBJ2-7; D gene ambiguous. V lost 0 bases and J lost 1, with 7 bases in between. The CDR3 consists of 14 residues. The germline gives CDR1 SGHTA, CDR2 FQGNSA. The CDR3 nucleotides read TGTGCCAGCAGCTTAGCTTGGCAGTCCTACGAGCAGTACTTC. It is translated as CASSLAWQSYEQYF. Using reference TRBV7-2 and TRBJ2-7 for the parts outside the CDR3, the full variable domain is GAGVSQSPSNKVTEKGKDVELRCDPISGHTALYWYRQSLGQGLEFLIYFQGNSAPDKSGLPSDRFSAERTGGSVSTLTIQRTQQEDSAVYLCASSLAWQSYEQYFGPGTRLTVT.

The chain links TRBV7-9 to TRBJ2-1; D may be TRBD1 (6 bases). Trimming took off 0 bases at V and 5 bases at J, with 11 bases between the two ends. From germline, CDR1 is SEHNR and CDR2 FQNEAQ (reference sequence). The CDR3 has 15 residues. DNA of the CDR3: TGTGCCAGCAGCTTAGCAGGACAGTACAACAATGAGCAGTTCTTC. It yields the protein CASSLAGQYNNEQFF.